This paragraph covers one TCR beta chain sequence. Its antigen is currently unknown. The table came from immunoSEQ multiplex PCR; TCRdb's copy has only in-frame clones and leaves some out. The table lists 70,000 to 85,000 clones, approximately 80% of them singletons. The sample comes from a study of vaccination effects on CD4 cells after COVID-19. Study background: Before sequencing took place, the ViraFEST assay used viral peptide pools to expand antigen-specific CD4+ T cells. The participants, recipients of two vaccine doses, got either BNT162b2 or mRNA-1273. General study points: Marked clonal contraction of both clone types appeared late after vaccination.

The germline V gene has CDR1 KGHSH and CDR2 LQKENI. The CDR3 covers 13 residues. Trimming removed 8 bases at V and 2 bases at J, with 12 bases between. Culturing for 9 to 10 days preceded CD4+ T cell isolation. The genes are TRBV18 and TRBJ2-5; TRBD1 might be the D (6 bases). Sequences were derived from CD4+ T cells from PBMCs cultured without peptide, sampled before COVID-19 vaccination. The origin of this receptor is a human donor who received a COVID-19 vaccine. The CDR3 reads CASVQGQQETQYF. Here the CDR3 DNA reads TGTGCCAGCGTACAGGGACAACAAGAGACCCAGTACTTC.